This passage covers 12 T cell receptor beta chains from one sample sequenced in a study of T-cell reconstitution after alpha-beta-depleted transplantation in children. Unique molecular identifiers were incorporated when the TCRbeta library was constructed. TCRdb redid the calling of the PCR reads with MiXCR, one entry per CDR3 protein. The sample yields over 85,000 distinct CDR3 sequences, around 10% seen once. This material consisted of PBMCs from the stem cell graft donor, taken from the stem cell graft. Receptors were obtained from a human donor who donated a stem cell graft to a child with acute lymphoblastic leukemia.

At least ten counts were recorded for this clonotype. The rearrangement links TRBV5-1 to TRBJ2-3, with no clear D. V lost 4 bases and J 2 bases, leaving 17 bases between the germline ends. Germline CDR1 is SGHRS and CDR2 is YFSETQ. CDR3 length: 16 amino acids. CDR3 nucleotides: TGCGCCAGCAGCCTACGGCCAGATCGGCCCACAGATACGCAGTATTTT. Its translation: CASSLRPDRPTDTQYF.

This clonotype was recorded at least ten times. V is TRBV18 and J is TRBJ1-2; 9 nucleotides line up with TRBD1. The V gene's germline CDR1 is KGHSH and CDR2 LQKENI. CDR3 size: 14 residues. J lost 3 bases, V lost 4 bases, and 3 bases had no gene match. CDR3 DNA: TGTGCCAGCTCACGTTGGGACAGGGACTATGGCTACACCTTC. This codes for CASSRWDRDYGYTF.

A few counts support this clonotype. The V call is TRBV20-1, the J call TRBJ2-3; 8 positions match TRBD2. Trimming cost V 2 bases and J 0 bases; bases outside gene matches: 10. This CDR3 has 17 amino acids. Germline CDR1 DFQATT, CDR2 SNEGSKA (reference sequence). CDR3 protein: CSARLLAGKFSTDTQYF. The CDR3 nucleotides read TGCAGTGCTAGACTGCTAGCGGGCAAGTTTAGCACAGATACGCAGTATTTT.

There are many counts of this clonotype. The rearrangement links TRBV7-6 to TRBJ1-6; the D is unclear. This CDR3 has 14 residues. Germline assignment: CDR1 SGHVS and CDR2 FNYEAQ. The V end lost 2 bases, the J end lost 3 bases, and 5 bases lay between the germline ends. The CDR3 coding sequence is TGTGCCAGCAGCTTATCAGACTATAATTCACCCCTCCACTTT. It is translated as CASSLSDYNSPLHF.

On this clonotype itself: Just one base apart from a much larger clone, this may be a read error. The V and J genes are TRBV20-1 and TRBJ2-1; D is unresolved. This CDR3 is built from 12 residues. Germline V CDR1 and CDR2: DFQATT, SNEGSKA (reference sequence). Here the CDR3 DNA reads TGCAGTGCTGAGAGAAGTCACAATGACCAGTTCTTC. This translates into CSAERSHNDQFF.

This clonotype was counted at least ten times. The rearrangement links TRBV5-1 to TRBJ2-7; TRBD1 matches at 11 bases. Germline CDR1 is SGHRS and CDR2 is YFSETQ. The CDR3 totals 14 residues. V lost 4 bases to trimming and J lost 2 bases; unmatched junction nucleotides: 2. The CDR3 DNA reads as TGCGCCAGCAGCGGGACAGGGGGGACCTACGAGCAGTACTTC. This sequence encodes CASSGTGGTYEQYF.

The sample holds many counts of this clonotype. The chain has TRBV6-2 or TRBV6-3 and TRBJ2-5, with D uncertain. The germline V and J ends were trimmed by 2 bases and 5 bases, with 9 bases remaining between them. The V gene's germline CDR1 is MNHEY and CDR2 SVGEGT. CDR3 length: 13 amino acids. CDR3 amino acids: CASSYARRETQYF. The CDR3 DNA is TGTGCCAGCAGTTACGCACGCAGGGAGACCCAGTACTTC.

This clonotype has a count of ten or more. The V and J genes are TRBV4-3 and TRBJ2-7; D is unresolved. The CDR3 is 12 amino acids. Germline V gene data show CDR1 as LGHNA and CDR2 as YSLEER. Trimming stripped 7 bases from V and 2 bases from J, with 9 bases between. The CDR3 DNA reads as TGCGCCAGCACGGGTGGAACCTACGAGCAGTACTTC. Amino acids: CASTGGTYEQYF.

This clonotype was picked up many times. The rearrangement joins TRBV4-1 to TRBJ2-5; D call uncertain. This CDR3 comprises 18 residues. Trimming stripped 0 bases from V and 0 bases from J, with 17 bases between. The germline CDR1 and CDR2 sequences are MGHRA and YSYEKL. The CDR3 reads CASSQDYGTATYQETQYF. The CDR3 DNA follows: TGCGCCAGCAGCCAAGATTATGGTACAGCTACGTACCAAGAGACCCAGTACTTC.

This clonotype was seen repeatedly, ten times or more. The gene calls are TRBV20-1 and TRBJ1-2; 7 bases align to TRBD1. In germline, CDR1 is DFQATT, CDR2 SNEGSKA (reference sequence). The CDR3 has 19 amino acids. V gave up 0 bases and J gave up 2 bases; unmatched junction bases: 18. CDR3 residues: CSARDVQGGIPLDNYGYTF. The CDR3 nucleotides are TGCAGTGCTAGAGATGTGCAGGGGGGGATTCCTCTGGACAACTATGGCTACACCTTC.

Many counts were recorded for this clonotype. This chain joins TRBV30 and TRBJ1-5; D gene unclear. Germline V CDR1 and CDR2: GTSNPN, SVGIG (reference sequence). The CDR3 has 16 amino acids. Trimming shortened V by 0 bases and J by 2 bases, and 14 bases separated the two germline ends. This CDR3 is CAWSVSAIYGNQPQHF. In DNA form, the CDR3 reads TGTGCCTGGAGTGTATCGGCGATATATGGCAATCAGCCCCAGCATTTT.

This clonotype was counted many times. The chain recombines TRBV5-1 with TRBJ1-5; tentative D call: TRBD1 (5 bases). Trimming removed 4 bases from V and 11 bases from J, with 16 bases in between. This CDR3 has 13 residues. Looked up from germline, CDR1 is SGHRS and CDR2 is YFSETQ. In DNA form, the CDR3 reads TGCGCCAGCAGCCCCACAGGTTTCGGGGCCCAGCATTTT. Amino acids: CASSPTGFGAQHF.